These 13 T cell receptor beta chains were sequenced from one sample in a study of monozygotic twins with cystic fibrosis. TCRdb's table, derived via immunoSEQ multiplex PCR, lists solely in-frame clones and lacks some. Found here are 11,000 or so clones, roughly 96% of them singletons; the top ten hold roughly 0.8%. Sample: blood. These TCRs come from a boy between 10 and 17 years old with cystic fibrosis.

The chain has TRBV29-1 and TRBJ1-2; no clear D gene. Germline V CDR1 and CDR2: SQVTM, ANQGSEA. There are 12 residues in the CDR3. Trimming cost V 7 bases and J 8 bases, with 17 bases left between them. The CDR3, as DNA: TGCAGCGCGGGGAGCATAGGATCCGGCTACACCTTC. Protein product: CSAGSIGSGYTF.

The J gene is TRBJ2-1, the V gene TRBV28, with D possibly being TRBD1 (5 bases). The CDR3 is 16 residues long. CDR1 MDHEN and CDR2 SYDVKM come from the germline V gene. Trimming removed 7 bases from V and 3 bases from J, with 19 bases in between. The DNA for the CDR3 is TGTGCCAGCACCCCGCGCGCAGGGCAAAACTACAATGAGCAGTTCTTC. This codes for CASTPRAGQNYNEQFF.

This clone has a single count. V usage is TRBV15 and J usage is TRBJ1-1, with D perhaps matching TRBD1 (6 bases). Germline-derived CDR1 and CDR2 are LNHNV and YYDKDF (reference sequence). V was clipped by 6 bases and J by 0 bases, with 8 bases between them. The CDR3 has 13 residues. The CDR3 loop is CATSRGLNTEAFF. CDR3 in DNA: TGTGCCACCAGTAGGGGGTTGAACACTGAAGCTTTCTTT.

The J gene is TRBJ2-5, the V gene TRBV28; tentatively, D is TRBD1 or TRBD2 (5 bases each). The CDR3 runs 15 residues. Germline CDR1 is MDHEN and CDR2 is SYDVKM. The germline V and J ends were trimmed by 3 bases and 1 base, with 12 bases remaining between them. CDR3 sequence reads: CASSLGLSGQETQYF. The CDR3 DNA sequence: TGTGCCAGCAGTTTGGGGCTCAGCGGCCAAGAGACCCAGTACTTC.

This clone was picked up one time. The V and J genes are TRBV27 and TRBJ1-1; D not certain. Germline loops: CDR1 MNHEY, CDR2 SMNVEV (reference sequence). V lost 2 bases and J lost 2, with 12 bases in between. The CDR3 is 15 amino acids. CDR3 in amino acids: CASSLNGEGNTEAFF. The CDR3 DNA follows: TGTGCCAGCAGTTTAAATGGGGAGGGAAACACTGAAGCTTTCTTT.

The J gene is TRBJ2-7, the V gene TRBV5-1; 11 bases fit TRBD1. The J segment lost 6 bases and the V segment lost 0 bases, leaving 2 bases of the junction unmatched. Germline V gives CDR1 SGHRS, CDR2 YFSETQ. The CDR3 has 14 residues. The CDR3 loop is CASSLGGTGGEQYF. In nucleotides, the CDR3 is TGCGCCAGCAGCTTGGGTGGGACAGGGGGCGAGCAGTACTTC.

This clone has more than one count but fewer than ten. The V call is TRBV10-1, the J call TRBJ1-1, with no clear D. The ends were cut back, 11 bases at V and 2 bases at J, with 6 bases in the middle. Germline CDR1 reads WNHNN; CDR2 reads SYGVQD (reference sequence). This CDR3 contains 10 residues. The CDR3 region is CAGGNTEAFF. Written as DNA, the CDR3 is TGCGCCGGAGGAAACACTGAAGCTTTCTTT.

The V and J genes are TRBV21-1 and TRBJ2-1; the D call in the table, TRBD2, was not verified against the DNA. TRBV21-1 is termed a pseudogene. CDR3 length equals 17 residues. The CDR3 DNA reads as TGTGCCAGCAGCAAAGGGTCCCAGGAGCCGGGGGTCAATGAGCAGTTCTTC. Its protein product is CASSKGSQEPGVNEQFF.

The table lists this clone with a count of one. V and J are TRBV18 and TRBJ1-1, with no clear D. V lost 3 bases and J 6 bases, leaving 17 bases between the germline ends. CDR1 and CDR2 from the germline V gene are KGHSH and LQKENI. The CDR3 runs to 15 residues. The CDR3 is CASSPMRAEVAEAFF. Written as DNA, the CDR3 is TGTGCCAGCTCACCCATGAGAGCCGAGGTCGCTGAAGCTTTCTTT.

The V and J genes are TRBV4-2 and TRBJ1-5; D unclear. The V gene's germline CDR1 is LGHNA and CDR2 YNFKEQ. V lost 0 bases and J lost 4, with 22 bases in between. The CDR3 runs 19 residues. The CDR3 bases are TGTGCCAGCAGCCAAGATCACTATACGACAAGAGAAGTTAATCAGCCCCAGCATTTT. It encodes CASSQDHYTTREVNQPQHF.

This clone was seen only once. The chain employs TRBV5-5 and TRBJ1-6, with a tentative D call TRBD1 (6 bases). From germline, CDR1 is SGHKS and CDR2 YYEKEE (reference sequence). The CDR3 has 17 residues. V shed 0 bases and J shed 7 bases, with 17 bases lying between them. CDR3 bases: TGTGCCAGCAGCTTGGGACCTTCGTCTCAGGGGAATTCACCCCTCCACTTT. This translates into CASSLGPSSQGNSPLHF.

The chain combines TRBV2 with TRBJ1-5; 9 nucleotides match TRBD1. The J segment lost 5 bases and the V segment lost 5 bases, leaving 13 bases of the junction unmatched. This CDR3 contains 17 residues. Per germline, CDR1 SNHLY and CDR2 FYNNEI. Here the CDR3 DNA reads TGTGCCAGCAGTCCACTCCTACAGGGGGCAGTGGATCAGCCCCAGCATTTT. Encoded protein: CASSPLLQGAVDQPQHF.

V and J are TRBV7-8 and TRBJ2-1; possible D gene TRBD1, 6 bases. The germline gives CDR1 SGHVS, CDR2 FQNEAQ. V was trimmed by 0 bases and J by 0 bases, leaving 9 bases between them. This CDR3 is built from 16 residues. CDR3 DNA sequence: TGTGCCAGCAGCTTAGCCGGGACATACTCCTACAATGAGCAGTTCTTC. Translating it yields CASSLAGTYSYNEQFF.